This entry features one TCR beta chain sequence. Its antigen is currently unknown. The protocol was immunoSEQ multiplex PCR, while the TCRdb copy is restricted to in-frame clones and leaves out a portion. The sample includes 130,000 or so clones, 85% to 90% of them seen just once. The data were obtained in a study of cytomegalovirus exposure and HLA in healthy donors. Study outcomes and limitations: Cytomegalovirus-associated TCR beta chains were listed, numbering around 150.

The germline V gene has CDR1 LNHNV and CDR2 YYDKDF (reference sequence). The CDR3 covers 15 residues. V shed 6 bases and J 5 bases; nucleotides not matched to a gene: 9. This TCR came from a woman younger than 35 in good health and CMV-seronegative. The chain carries TRBV15 and TRBJ2-5; 10 nucleotides line up with TRBD2. Material for sequencing was PBMCs. CDR3 in DNA: TGTGCCACCAGGCCCGTAGGGACTAGCGTGGAGACCCAGTACTTC. It translates to CATRPVGTSVETQYF. Based on the CDR3 plus reference TRBV15 and TRBJ2-5, the full variable domain is DAMVIQNPRYQVTQFGKPVTLSCSQTLNHNVMYWYQQKSSQAPKLLFHYYDKDFNNEADTPDNFQSRRPNTSFCFLDIRSPGLGDTAMYLCATRPVGTSVETQYFGPGTRLLVL.